These T cell receptor beta chains were read from a single sample in a study of regulatory T cells in long-lasting Graves disease. Via MiXCR, TCRdb re-called the multiplex PCR reads, giving one row per CDR3 protein. The sample gives about 220,000 distinct CDR3 sequences, roughly 20% of which show up once; roughly 10% is in the top ten. These data also featured in a second study, about T cells in Graves' hyperthyroidism and ophthalmopathy.

The sequenced sample was peripheral blood mononuclear cells (PBMCs), obtained at new diagnosis, from a patient treated with antithyroid drugs. The receptors were sampled from a young woman with Graves disease. The CDR3 runs from the conserved cysteine through the conserved F or W. D genes are given only for firm matches. Size tells how often a clone was seen (once, few, many) or the class of an expanded clone, and some rows leave it out.

cdr3_aa: CASTPGQGGNSPLHF; cdr3_nt: TGTGCCAGCACCCCGGGACAGGGTGGGAATTCACCCCTCCACTTT; v_call: TRBV6-1; clone_size: many; j_call: TRBJ1-6; d_call: TRBD1
cdr3_aa: CATLRGVRDNQPQHF; cdr3_nt: TGTGCCACCCTACGGGGGGTGCGAGACAATCAGCCCCAGCATTTT; v_call: TRBV6-2/TRBV6-3; clone_size: many; j_call: TRBJ1-5; d_call: .
cdr3_aa: CASSLQVMNTEAFF; cdr3_nt: TGTGCCAGCAGTCTACAGGTCATGAACACTGAAGCTTTCTTT; v_call: TRBV2; clone_size: .; j_call: TRBJ1-1; d_call: .
cdr3_aa: CASAIGFYNEQFF; cdr3_nt: TGTGCCAGCGCCATAGGTTTCTACAATGAGCAGTTCTTC; v_call: TRBV19; clone_size: many; j_call: TRBJ2-1; d_call: .
cdr3_aa: CASSVAAGLGYTF; cdr3_nt: TGTGCCAGCAGCGTAGCTGCAGGATTAGGCTACACCTTC; v_call: TRBV9; clone_size: few; j_call: TRBJ1-2; d_call: .
cdr3_aa: CASSFPGGTGSYEQYF; cdr3_nt: TGTGCCAGCAGCTTCCCTGGCGGGACAGGGTCCTACGAGCAGTACTTC; v_call: TRBV7-9; clone_size: many; j_call: TRBJ2-7; d_call: TRBD1
cdr3_aa: CASSKMGRFDEKLFF; cdr3_nt: TGTGCCAGCAGTAAGATGGGGCGCTTTGATGAAAAACTGTTTTTT; v_call: TRBV28; clone_size: many; j_call: TRBJ1-4; d_call: .
cdr3_aa: CASSVVGRNTGELFF; cdr3_nt: TGTGCCAGCAGCGTAGTCGGGAGGAACACCGGGGAGCTGTTTTTT; v_call: TRBV9; clone_size: many; j_call: TRBJ2-2; d_call: .
cdr3_aa: CASSSDRGRNNEAFF; cdr3_nt: TGTGCCAGCAGCTCCGACAGGGGGCGAAATAATGAAGCTTTCTTT; v_call: TRBV2; clone_size: many; j_call: TRBJ1-1; d_call: TRBD1
cdr3_aa: CASSPRWTDEQYF; cdr3_nt: TGTGCCAGTAGCCCACGTTGGACAGACGAGCAGTACTTC; v_call: TRBV19; clone_size: .; j_call: TRBJ2-7; d_call: .
cdr3_aa: CASSQDYSGNTIYF; cdr3_nt: TGTGCCAGCAGCCAGGACTACTCCGGAAACACCATATATTTT; v_call: TRBV3-1; clone_size: few; j_call: TRBJ1-3; d_call: .
cdr3_aa: CASSLMSLPGANVLTF; cdr3_nt: TGTGCCAGCAGTTTAATGAGCTTACCCGGGGCCAACGTCCTGACTTTC; v_call: TRBV28; clone_size: many; j_call: TRBJ2-6; d_call: .
cdr3_aa: CASGTGGDLEKLFF; cdr3_nt: TGTGCCAGCGGGACAGGGGGGGATTTAGAAAAACTGTTTTTT; v_call: TRBV27; clone_size: few; j_call: TRBJ1-4; d_call: TRBD1
cdr3_aa: CASSRLPHPGLAGGTGELFF; cdr3_nt: TGTGCCAGCAGTAGACTCCCCCACCCCGGACTAGCGGGGGGGACCGGGGAGCTGTTTTTT; v_call: TRBV6-4; clone_size: few; j_call: TRBJ2-2; d_call: TRBD2
cdr3_aa: CASSPGMGNSPLHF; cdr3_nt: TGTGCCAGCAGTCCGGGCATGGGGAATTCACCCCTCCACTTT; v_call: TRBV27; clone_size: many; j_call: TRBJ1-6; d_call: .
cdr3_aa: CASGRVDQETQYF; cdr3_nt: TGTGCCAGCGGCCGGGTAGACCAAGAGACCCAGTACTTC; v_call: TRBV7-9; clone_size: many; j_call: TRBJ2-5; d_call: .
cdr3_aa: CASSEGSGNSYEQYF; cdr3_nt: TGTGCCAGCAGCGAGGGGAGCGGGAATTCCTACGAGCAGTACTTC; v_call: TRBV9; clone_size: .; j_call: TRBJ2-7; d_call: TRBD2
cdr3_aa: CSASGGTGDSSTDTQYF; cdr3_nt: TGCAGTGCTAGCGGAGGGACAGGAGATTCTAGCACAGATACGCAGTATTTT; v_call: TRBV20-1; clone_size: many; j_call: TRBJ2-3; d_call: TRBD1
cdr3_aa: CSANSLSSYNSPLHF; cdr3_nt: TGCAGTGCTAACAGCCTGAGCTCCTATAATTCACCCCTCCACTTT; v_call: TRBV20-1; clone_size: many; j_call: TRBJ1-6; d_call: .
cdr3_aa: CASSTGTGIDSPLHF; cdr3_nt: TGTGCCAGCAGTACCGGGACAGGGATCGACTCACCCCTCCACTTT; v_call: TRBV2; clone_size: .; j_call: TRBJ1-6; d_call: TRBD1
cdr3_aa: CASRGSSSQPQHF; cdr3_nt: TGTGCCAGCAGAGGCAGTTCTAGCCAGCCCCAGCATTTT; v_call: TRBV2; clone_size: many; j_call: TRBJ1-5; d_call: .
cdr3_aa: CASSYLAGEQFF; cdr3_nt: TGTGCCAGCAGCTACCTAGCGGGAGAGCAGTTCTTC; v_call: TRBV7-2; clone_size: many; j_call: TRBJ2-1; d_call: TRBD2
cdr3_aa: CASSLGGGQGSKETQFF; cdr3_nt: TGTGCCAGCAGCTTAGGCGGGGGACAGGGGTCGAAAGAGACCCAGTTCTTC; v_call: TRBV11-2; clone_size: .; j_call: TRBJ2-1; d_call: TRBD1
cdr3_aa: CASSRDSLSSYEQYF; cdr3_nt: TGTGCCAGCAGCCGGGACAGCCTTAGCTCCTACGAGCAGTACTTC; v_call: TRBV11-1; clone_size: .; j_call: TRBJ2-7; d_call: TRBD1
cdr3_aa: CASGLTENTEAFF; cdr3_nt: TGTGCCAGCGGCTTGACAGAGAACACTGAAGCTTTCTTT; v_call: TRBV6-1; clone_size: many; j_call: TRBJ1-1; d_call: .
cdr3_aa: CASSLHQPQHF; cdr3_nt: TGTGCCAGCAGTCTCCATCAGCCCCAGCATTTT; v_call: TRBV28; clone_size: many; j_call: TRBJ1-5; d_call: .
cdr3_aa: CASSSLPRNEQFF; cdr3_nt: TGTGCCAGCAGTTCCCTCCCTAGGAATGAGCAGTTCTTC; v_call: TRBV28; clone_size: many; j_call: TRBJ2-1; d_call: .
cdr3_aa: CSARRRALADTQYF; cdr3_nt: TGCAGTGCTAGGAGGAGGGCCTTGGCAGATACGCAGTATTTT; v_call: TRBV20-1; clone_size: many; j_call: TRBJ2-3; d_call: .
cdr3_aa: CATRESMNTEAFF; cdr3_nt: TGTGCCACCCGGGAGAGCATGAACACTGAAGCTTTCTTT; v_call: TRBV9; clone_size: many; j_call: TRBJ1-1; d_call: .
cdr3_aa: CASSPMGTSGPRSSYNEQFF; cdr3_nt: TGTGCCAGCAGCCCAATGGGGACTAGCGGCCCGCGGAGCTCCTACAATGAGCAGTTCTTC; v_call: TRBV28; clone_size: .; j_call: TRBJ2-1; d_call: TRBD2
cdr3_aa: CSARQGPYEQYF; cdr3_nt: TGCAGTGCCCGACAGGGCCCCTACGAGCAGTACTTC; v_call: TRBV20-1; clone_size: many; j_call: TRBJ2-7; d_call: TRBD1
cdr3_aa: CASSELGQGSNQPQHF; cdr3_nt: TGTGCCAGCAGCGAACTGGGACAGGGGAGCAATCAGCCCCAGCATTTT; v_call: TRBV28; clone_size: many; j_call: TRBJ1-5; d_call: TRBD1
cdr3_aa: CASSIDWDSTDTQYF; cdr3_nt: TGTGCCAGTAGTATAGATTGGGACAGCACAGATACGCAGTATTTT; v_call: TRBV19; clone_size: .; j_call: TRBJ2-3; d_call: .
cdr3_aa: CAWSVGRGNQPQHF; cdr3_nt: TGTGCCTGGAGTGTAGGGCGGGGTAATCAGCCCCAGCATTTT; v_call: TRBV30; clone_size: .; j_call: TRBJ1-5; d_call: .
cdr3_aa: CASSLLGNSAQHF; cdr3_nt: TGTGCCAGCAGTTTGCTAGGGAATTCGGCTCAGCATTTT; v_call: TRBV28; clone_size: many; j_call: TRBJ1-5; d_call: .
cdr3_aa: CASSLRGNGYTF; cdr3_nt: TGTGCCAGCAGCTTAAGGGGGAATGGCTACACCTTC; v_call: TRBV7-3; clone_size: few; j_call: TRBJ1-2; d_call: .
cdr3_aa: CASSRVFSGNTIYF; cdr3_nt: TGTGCCAGCAGTAGGGTCTTCTCTGGAAACACCATATATTTT; v_call: TRBV28; clone_size: many; j_call: TRBJ1-3; d_call: .
cdr3_aa: CSARERGSNQPQHF; cdr3_nt: TGCAGTGCTAGAGAAAGGGGGTCCAATCAGCCCCAGCATTTT; v_call: TRBV20-1; clone_size: many; j_call: TRBJ1-5; d_call: .
cdr3_aa: CAISVGVGEAFF; cdr3_nt: TGTGCCATCAGTGTAGGGGTAGGGGAAGCTTTCTTT; v_call: TRBV10-3; clone_size: many; j_call: TRBJ1-1; d_call: .
cdr3_aa: CASGSKLAGGRGGELFF; cdr3_nt: TGTGCCAGCGGATCTAAGCTAGCGGGGGGTCGGGGCGGGGAGCTGTTTTTT; v_call: TRBV12-3/TRBV12-4; clone_size: .; j_call: TRBJ2-2; d_call: TRBD2
cdr3_aa: CASSPRGRGLSPLHF; cdr3_nt: TGTGCCAGCAGCCCCCGGGGCAGGGGGCTTTCACCCCTCCACTTT; v_call: TRBV5-5; clone_size: many; j_call: TRBJ1-6; d_call: TRBD1
cdr3_aa: CATSRDGGGYEQYF; cdr3_nt: TGTGCCACCAGCAGAGATGGGGGCGGGTACGAGCAGTACTTC; v_call: TRBV15; clone_size: few; j_call: TRBJ2-7; d_call: .
cdr3_aa: CASSRTVPHEQYF; cdr3_nt: TGTGCCAGCAGCCGCACTGTGCCCCACGAGCAGTACTTC; v_call: TRBV11-2; clone_size: many; j_call: TRBJ2-7; d_call: .
cdr3_aa: CASSRTSGSSSYEQYF; cdr3_nt: TGTGCCAGCAGCCGAACTAGCGGGAGTTCGTCCTACGAGCAGTACTTC; v_call: TRBV5-5; clone_size: many; j_call: TRBJ2-7; d_call: TRBD2
cdr3_aa: CSARVGTRGDREQYF; cdr3_nt: TGCAGTGCTAGAGTTGGGACTAGAGGTGATAGAGAGCAGTACTTC; v_call: TRBV20-1; clone_size: .; j_call: TRBJ2-7; d_call: TRBD2
cdr3_aa: CAWRDFSLAGELFF; cdr3_nt: TGTGCCTGGAGGGACTTTTCGTTGGCCGGGGAGCTGTTTTTT; v_call: TRBV30; clone_size: few; j_call: TRBJ2-2; d_call: .
cdr3_aa: CASSLVGSGDTQYF; cdr3_nt: TGTGCCAGCAGCTTAGTGGGGAGCGGGGATACGCAGTATTTT; v_call: TRBV11-2; clone_size: many; j_call: TRBJ2-3; d_call: .
cdr3_aa: CASTESNQPQHF; cdr3_nt: TGTGCCAGCACGGAAAGCAATCAGCCCCAGCATTTT; v_call: TRBV2; clone_size: many; j_call: TRBJ1-5; d_call: .